These T cell receptor beta chains were read from a single sample in a study of shared clonotypes between healthy human individuals. Profiling relied on immunoSEQ multiplex PCR, and the TCRdb table lists in-frame clones only, not all of them. The sample records some 690,000 clones, less than 95% being singletons. Material for sequencing was memory CD8+ T cells from PBMCs. Receptors were obtained from a man younger than 35 in good health. Some clones in this sample may be carry-over from other donors' samples. Both conserved end residues are part of each CDR3. A D gene is named only where the DNA matches it firmly. Rows give clone size only sometimes, using once, few, many, or a class for an expanded clone.

>TRBV6-6|-|TRBJ2-7|-|12
TGTGCCAGCAGTTACTCTCCCGGGGGGCAGTACTTC
CASSYSPGGQYF
>TRBV9|-|TRBJ2-1|-|18
TGTGCCAGCAGCGTAGATGTTCGACCCCTGGGGATTTACAATGAGCAGTTCTTC
CASSVDVRPLGIYNEQFF
>TRBV6-5|TRBD1|TRBJ2-1|-|15
TGTGCCAGCAGTTCTACCGGGACAGGGGCGAATGAGCAGTTCTTC
CASSSTGTGANEQFF
>TRBV27|TRBD1|TRBJ1-3|-|19
TGTGCCAGCAGTTTAAGCCCGACAGGGGTGGCCACCTCTGGAAACACCATATATTTT
CASSLSPTGVATSGNTIYF
>TRBV7-6|TRBD1|TRBJ2-3|-|16
TGTGCCAGCAGCCTCCGGACAGGGGAAAGGGCAGATACGCAGTATTTT
CASSLRTGERADTQYF
>TRBV4-2|-|TRBJ2-7|-|15
TGTGCCAGCAGCCAAGATCTGGGGAATGGAGACGAGCAGTACTTC
CASSQDLGNGDEQYF
>TRBV25-1|-|TRBJ1-5|-|13
TGTGCCAGCAGTGAATATGGGGTTCAGCCCCAGCATTTT
CASSEYGVQPQHF
>TRBV5-1|TRBD1|TRBJ2-5|-|16
TGCGCCAGCAGCTTCCAAAAACAGGGGATACAAGAGACCCAGTACTTC
CASSFQKQGIQETQYF
>TRBV7-6|-|TRBJ1-1|-|15
TGTGCCAGCAGCCCCGCGAGGAGGGTGAACACTGAAGCTTTCTTT
CASSPARRVNTEAFF
>TRBV11-2|-|TRBJ2-7|-|13
TGTGCCAGCAGCTTAGGAGCAAACTACGAGCAGTACTTC
CASSLGANYEQYF
>TRBV28|-|TRBJ1-1|-|16
TGTGCCAGCAGCCGCCAACGCCCCGACTTGAACACTGAAGCTTTCTTT
CASSRQRPDLNTEAFF
>TRBV15|TRBD2|TRBJ2-1|-|17
TGTGCCACCAGCAGAGATTCCTTCGTGCGGGAGTCCAATGAGCAGTTCTTC
CATSRDSFVRESNEQFF
>TRBV4-1|-|TRBJ2-1|-|14
TGCGCCAGCAGCCAAGGTTACCCGGGGGATGAGCAGTTCTTC
CASSQGYPGDEQFF
>TRBV7-9|-|TRBJ2-5|-|14
TGTGCCAGTCAGGGATCCCGGAGGCACGAGACCCAGTACTTC
CASQGSRRHETQYF
>TRBV25-1|-|TRBJ2-2|-|15
TGTGCCAGCGGGAGGTGGGGGGAGGTTGGCGGGGAGCTGTTTTTT
CASGRWGEVGGELFF
>TRBV29-1|-|TRBJ2-1|-|16
TGCAGCGTTGAAGATTTACTAGAGAAGGGTTACAATGAGCAGTTCTTC
CSVEDLLEKGYNEQFF
>TRBV7-9|-|TRBJ2-5|-|14
TGTGCCAGCAGCTTAGGAGGGTTGGCAGAGACCCAGTACTTC
CASSLGGLAETQYF
>TRBV27|TRBD2|TRBJ2-7|-|16
TGTGCCAGCAGTTCCTGGACTAGCGGGCCTTCCTACGAGCAGTACTTC
CASSSWTSGPSYEQYF
>TRBV7-2|TRBD2|TRBJ2-1|-|14
TGTGCCAGCAGCTTGGACCGGGGGGGGACTGAGCAGTTCTTC
CASSLDRGGTEQFF
>TRBV14|-|TRBJ2-7|-|15
TGTGCCAGCAGCCAAGGTCTAGGACAGTTCTACGAGCAGTACTTC
CASSQGLGQFYEQYF
>TRBV27|-|TRBJ2-5|-|15
TGTGCCAGCAGTTTATTGGGGAGGACTCGAGAGACCCAGTACTTC
CASSLLGRTRETQYF
>TRBV2|TRBD1|TRBJ2-7|-|14
TGTGCCAGCAGTGAGGACAGGACCCCCTACGAGCAGTACTTC
CASSEDRTPYEQYF
>TRBV7-9|-|TRBJ2-2|once|15
TGTGCCAGCAGCTCGGCGGCGCGAAGCACCGGGGAGCTGTTTTTT
CASSSAARSTGELFF
>TRBV28|TRBD2|TRBJ2-6|-|17
TGTGCCAGCAGTTGGGGGGGAACCCTCTCTGGGGCCAACGTCCTGACTTTC
CASSWGGTLSGANVLTF
>TRBV28|-|TRBJ1-5|once|12
TGTGCCAGCAGTGCCACCGGGTCGCCCCAGCATTTT
CASSATGSPQHF
>TRBV11-2|TRBD1|TRBJ2-4|-|17
TGTGCCAGCAGCCCCTGGACAGGGAATGAGGCCAAAAACATTCAGTACTTC
CASSPWTGNEAKNIQYF
>TRBV6-5|-|TRBJ1-1|-|13
TGTGCCAGCAGTTACTCGGGGGGAAGTTGGGCTTTCTTT
CASSYSGGSWAFF
>TRBV19|TRBD2|TRBJ2-7|once|14
TGTGCCAGTAGTATGACTAGCGGGAAGTACGAGCAGTACTTC
CASSMTSGKYEQYF
>TRBV13|-|TRBJ2-1|-|14
TGTGCCAGCAGCCTGCGACTGCGAAAGAATGAGCAGTTCTTC
CASSLRLRKNEQFF
>TRBV9|-|TRBJ2-3|-|20
TGTGCCAGCAGCGTAGCCGGGTCAGCCTCTAAGCACTCTAAGACAGATACGCAGTATTTT
CASSVAGSASKHSKTDTQYF
>TRBV28|-|TRBJ1-3|-|16
TGTGCCAGCAGCCGCCCGGCCAGGAGCTCTGGAAACACCATATATTTT
CASSRPARSSGNTIYF
>TRBV15|TRBD1|TRBJ2-5|-|16
TGTGCCACCAGCGGAACCGGGACAGGGGTACAAGAGACCCAGTACTTC
CATSGTGTGVQETQYF
>TRBV30|-|TRBJ1-1|-|11
TGTGCCGGGAATTTACCGGTAGAAGCTTTCTTT
CAGNLPVEAFF
>TRBV7-9|TRBD1|TRBJ1-4|-|17
TGTGCCAGCAGCTTCCCCCGTAAGACAGGGGGCGAAGAAAAACTGTTTTTT
CASSFPRKTGGEEKLFF
>TRBV12-5|-|TRBJ2-3|-|15
TGTGCTAGTGGGCCAGGGGGGTCGATCACAGATACGCAGTATTTT
CASGPGGSITDTQYF
>TRBV9|-|TRBJ2-7|-|15
TGTGCCAGCAGCGTAGGTAGGGGATCCCCCTACGAGCAGTACTTC
CASSVGRGSPYEQYF
>TRBV4-3|-|TRBJ2-7|-|14
TGCGCCAGCAGCCAAGGGGGGAGCTCCTACGAGCAGTACTTC
CASSQGGSSYEQYF
>TRBV6-5|TRBD1|TRBJ2-3|-|15
TGTGCCAGCAGTTCGGACAGGGGGGGCCTGGATACGCAGTATTTT
CASSSDRGGLDTQYF
>TRBV27|-|TRBJ1-1|few|13
TGTGCCAGCAGTCTCGCGGGGGGCACTGAAGCTTTCTTT
CASSLAGGTEAFF
>TRBV21-1|-|TRBJ1-5|-|14
TGTGCCAGCAGCAAAGATGGGGGGCACCAGCCCCAGCATTTT
CASSKDGGHQPQHF
>TRBV5-4|TRBD1|TRBJ2-3|-|16
TGTGCCAGCAGCTTTGACAGGGCCGCTAGCACAGATACGCAGTATTTT
CASSFDRAASTDTQYF
>TRBV19|TRBD2|TRBJ2-7|-|16
TGTGCCAGTCGCGGGACTAGCGACAACGTCTACTACGAGCAGTACTTC
CASRGTSDNVYYEQYF
>TRBV4-2|TRBD2|TRBJ2-7|few|16
TGTGCCAGCAGCCAAGATCCTAGCGGGAGTTCGGGCGAGCAGTACTTC
CASSQDPSGSSGEQYF
>TRBV9|TRBD2|TRBJ2-3|-|14
TGTGCCAGCAGCTCGCGGACTAGCGGTGATACGCAGTATTTT
CASSSRTSGDTQYF